These 6 T cell receptor beta chains were sequenced from one sample in a study of cytomegalovirus exposure and HLA in healthy donors. Here immunoSEQ multiplex PCR was the method, and the copy in TCRdb shows in-frame clones only, minus some. The sample lists tens of thousands of clones, over 80% seen once, with about 3% in the top ten. Sequences were obtained from PBMCs. These receptors were taken from a man aged 18 to 35 in good health and CMV-seronegative.

Only a few counts were recorded for this clone. The chain combines TRBV6-6 with TRBJ2-3; 8 bases line up with TRBD2. This CDR3 spans 15 amino acids. V shed 6 bases, J shed 4 bases, and the junction held 9 bases outside the gene matches. Germline lookup yields CDR1 MNHNY and CDR2 SVGAGI (reference sequence). The CDR3 protein is CASSLAGSPPDTQYF. Written as DNA, the CDR3 is TGTGCCAGCAGCCTAGCGGGCAGCCCTCCAGATACGCAGTATTTT.

The chain's CDR3 is CASSLSPGAGGYTF. DNA of the CDR3: TGTGCCAGCAGCTTAAGTCCAGGGGCAGGAGGCTACACCTTC. This chain connects TRBV7-2 to TRBJ1-2; tentatively, D is TRBD1 (6 bases). Germline V gives CDR1 SGHTA, CDR2 FQGNSA. Deletions cut 2 bases from V and 8 bases from J, with 15 bases between. The CDR3 loop spans 14 amino acids.

The chain uses TRBV5-4 and TRBJ2-1; 8 bases are a match to TRBD2. Germline V gene data show CDR1 as SGHNT and CDR2 as YYREEE (reference sequence). Trimming removed 0 bases from V and 5 bases from J; junction bases left unmatched: 4. This CDR3 has 15 residues. CDR3 protein: CASSLGSSGHNEQFF. The CDR3, as DNA: TGTGCCAGCAGCTTGGGGTCTAGCGGGCACAATGAGCAGTTCTTC.

The CDR3 loop reads CASSRPETSGPGQFF. As DNA, the CDR3 is TGTGCCAGCTCACGGCCTGAGACTAGCGGCCCAGGGCAGTTCTTC. This chain uses TRBV18 with TRBJ2-1; 9 bases match TRBD2. Germline-derived CDR1 and CDR2 are KGHSH and LQKENI. The CDR3 runs to 15 residues. Trimming removed 4 bases from V and 12 bases from J; junction bases left unmatched: 13.

The DNA for the CDR3 is TGTGCCAGCAGCCAAGAATGGAGCGGGCGCTACGAGCAGTACTTC. Protein sequence: CASSQEWSGRYEQYF. The chain is built from TRBV4-2 and TRBJ2-7; TRBD2 might be the D (6 bases). This CDR3 comprises 15 residues. Germline CDR1 is LGHNA and CDR2 is YNFKEQ. Trimming pared 0 bases from V and 3 bases from J, leaving 12 bases between.

This chain joins TRBV5-6 and TRBJ2-7, with a weak D call TRBD2 (6 bases). V was shortened by 3 bases and J by 7 bases, with 17 bases between the two germline ends. CDR3 length: 14 amino acids. The germline V gene encodes CDR1 SGHDT and CDR2 YYEEEE. For the CDR3, the DNA is TGTGCCAGCAGCTCCACGGGAGTCTCGGAGGAGCAGTACTTC. Translated, it gives CASSSTGVSEEQYF. The full variable domain, completed using reference TRBV5-6 and TRBJ2-7, is DAGVTQSPTHLIKTRGQQVTLRCSPKSGHDTVSWYQQALGQGPQFIFQYYEEEERQRGNFPDRFSGHQFPNYSSELNVNALLLGDSALYLCASSSTGVSEEQYFGPGTRLTVT.